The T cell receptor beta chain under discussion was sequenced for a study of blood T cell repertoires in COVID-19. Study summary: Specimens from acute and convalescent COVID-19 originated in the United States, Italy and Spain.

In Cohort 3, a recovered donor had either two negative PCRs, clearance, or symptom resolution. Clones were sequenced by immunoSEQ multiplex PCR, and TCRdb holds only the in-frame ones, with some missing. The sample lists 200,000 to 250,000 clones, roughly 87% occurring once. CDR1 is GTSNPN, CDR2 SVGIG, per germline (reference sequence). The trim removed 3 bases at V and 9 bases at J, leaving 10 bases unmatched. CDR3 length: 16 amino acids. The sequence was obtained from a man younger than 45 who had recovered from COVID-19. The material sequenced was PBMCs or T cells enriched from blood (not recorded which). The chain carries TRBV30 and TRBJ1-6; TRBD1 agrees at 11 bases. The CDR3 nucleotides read TGTGCCTGGAGCGCTCCGGGGGGGACAGGGGGTTCACCCCTCCACTTT. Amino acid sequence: CAWSAPGGTGGSPLHF.